This T cell receptor beta chain was recovered during a study of blood T cell repertoires in COVID-19. Overall study: The samples span acute and convalescent COVID-19 from the United States, Italy and Spain. T cells, B-cell-depleted T cells, or PBMCs supplied cDNA or gDNA.

V shed 6 bases and J 4 bases; nucleotides not matched to a gene: 6. This CDR3 spans 14 amino acids. CDR1 is MNHNY, CDR2 SVGAGI, per germline (reference sequence). In the original analysis: The assay estimated nucleated cells by amplifying reference gene primers. Libraries were prepared by immunoSEQ multiplex PCR; TCRdb keeps only in-frame clonotypes and omits some of them. That table supplies the V and J calls and clone size; D and trimming were determined from the DNA. This sample has 98,000 or so clones, with 75% to 90% found just once. This clone has only a few counts. This clonotype originated in a man in his sixties with acute or convalescent COVID-19. Sequencing was performed on peripheral blood. The rearrangement uses TRBV6-6 and TRBJ1-5, with 7 positions matching TRBD1. For the CDR3, the DNA is TGTGCCAGCAGCAACCTGGACAGGAATCAGCCCCAGCATTTT. Translated: CASSNLDRNQPQHF.